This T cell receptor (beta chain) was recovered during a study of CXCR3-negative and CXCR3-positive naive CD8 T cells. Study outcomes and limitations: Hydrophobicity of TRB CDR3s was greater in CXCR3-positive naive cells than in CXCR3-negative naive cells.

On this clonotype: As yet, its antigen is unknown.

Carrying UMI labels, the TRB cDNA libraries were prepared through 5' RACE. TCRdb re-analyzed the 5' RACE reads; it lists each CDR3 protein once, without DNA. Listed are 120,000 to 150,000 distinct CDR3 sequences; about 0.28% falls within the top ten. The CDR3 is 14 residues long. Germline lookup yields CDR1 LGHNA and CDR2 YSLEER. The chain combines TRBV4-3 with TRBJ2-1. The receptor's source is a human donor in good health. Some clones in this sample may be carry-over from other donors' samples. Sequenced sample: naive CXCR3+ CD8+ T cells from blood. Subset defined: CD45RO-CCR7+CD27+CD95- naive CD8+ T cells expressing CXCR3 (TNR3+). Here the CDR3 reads CASSQVLQYNEQFF.